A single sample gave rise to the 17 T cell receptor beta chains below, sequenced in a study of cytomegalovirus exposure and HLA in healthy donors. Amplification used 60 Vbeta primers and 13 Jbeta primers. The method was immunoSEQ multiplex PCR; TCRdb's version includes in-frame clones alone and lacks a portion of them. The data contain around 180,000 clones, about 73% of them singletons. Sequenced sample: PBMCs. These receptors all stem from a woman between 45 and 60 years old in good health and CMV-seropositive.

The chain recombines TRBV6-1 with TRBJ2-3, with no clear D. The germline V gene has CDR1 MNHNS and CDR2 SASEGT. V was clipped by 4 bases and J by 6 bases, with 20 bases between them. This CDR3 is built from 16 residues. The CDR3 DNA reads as TGTGCCAGCAGTGTATCCCCTCTAACCCTCTCGGATACGCAGTATTTT. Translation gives CASSVSPLTLSDTQYF.

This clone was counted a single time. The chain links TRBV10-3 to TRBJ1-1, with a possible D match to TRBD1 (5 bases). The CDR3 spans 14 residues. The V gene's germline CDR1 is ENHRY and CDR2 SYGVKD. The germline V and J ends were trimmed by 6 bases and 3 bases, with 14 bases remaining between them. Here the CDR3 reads CAISPRELDTEAFF. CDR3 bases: TGTGCCATCAGCCCCAGGGAACTCGACACTGAAGCTTTCTTT.

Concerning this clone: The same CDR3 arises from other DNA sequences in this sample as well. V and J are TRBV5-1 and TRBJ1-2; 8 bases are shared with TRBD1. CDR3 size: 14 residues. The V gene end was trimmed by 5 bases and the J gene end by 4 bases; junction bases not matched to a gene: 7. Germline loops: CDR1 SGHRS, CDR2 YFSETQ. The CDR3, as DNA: TGCGCCAGCAGTCCGGGACAGGCGGGCTATGGCTACACCTTC. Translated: CASSPGQAGYGYTF.

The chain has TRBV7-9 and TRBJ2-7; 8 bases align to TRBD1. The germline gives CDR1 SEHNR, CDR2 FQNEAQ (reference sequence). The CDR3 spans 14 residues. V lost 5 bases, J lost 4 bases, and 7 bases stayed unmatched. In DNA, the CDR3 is TGTGCCAGCAGCCCTGGACAGGGAACGTACGAGCAGTACTTC. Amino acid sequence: CASSPGQGTYEQYF.

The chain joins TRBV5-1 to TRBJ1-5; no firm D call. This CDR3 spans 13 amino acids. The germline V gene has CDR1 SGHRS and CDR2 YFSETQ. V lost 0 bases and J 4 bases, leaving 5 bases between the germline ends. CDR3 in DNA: TGCGCCAGCAGCTTGGGTTCGAATCAGCCCCAGCATTTT. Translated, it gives CASSLGSNQPQHF.

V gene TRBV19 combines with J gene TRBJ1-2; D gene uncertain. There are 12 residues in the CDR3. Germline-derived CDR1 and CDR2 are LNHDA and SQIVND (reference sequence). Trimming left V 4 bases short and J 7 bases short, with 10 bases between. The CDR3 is CASSSTEGGYTF. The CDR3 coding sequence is TGTGCCAGTAGTAGTACAGAAGGTGGCTACACCTTC.

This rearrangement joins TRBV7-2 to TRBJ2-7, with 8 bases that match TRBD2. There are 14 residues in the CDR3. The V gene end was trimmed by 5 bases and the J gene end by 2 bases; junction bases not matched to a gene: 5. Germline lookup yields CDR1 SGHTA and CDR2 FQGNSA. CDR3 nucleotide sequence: TGTGCCAGCAGCCCCCTAGCGGGCCCCTACGAGCAGTACTTC. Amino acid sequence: CASSPLAGPYEQYF.

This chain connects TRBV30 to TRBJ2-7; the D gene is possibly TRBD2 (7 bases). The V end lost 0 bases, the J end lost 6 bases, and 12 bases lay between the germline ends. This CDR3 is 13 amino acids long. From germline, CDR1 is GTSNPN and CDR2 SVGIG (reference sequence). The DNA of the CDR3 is TGTGCCTGGAGTGTGAGGGGGGGCCTCGAGCAGTACTTC. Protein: CAWSVRGGLEQYF.

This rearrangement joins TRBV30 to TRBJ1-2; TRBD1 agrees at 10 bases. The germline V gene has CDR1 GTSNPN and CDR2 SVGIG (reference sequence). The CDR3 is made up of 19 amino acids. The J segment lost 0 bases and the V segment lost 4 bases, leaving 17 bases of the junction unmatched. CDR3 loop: CAWTGEADRGREANYGYTF. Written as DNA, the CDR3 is TGTGCCTGGACTGGAGAGGCAGACAGGGGGCGTGAAGCTAACTATGGCTACACCTTC.

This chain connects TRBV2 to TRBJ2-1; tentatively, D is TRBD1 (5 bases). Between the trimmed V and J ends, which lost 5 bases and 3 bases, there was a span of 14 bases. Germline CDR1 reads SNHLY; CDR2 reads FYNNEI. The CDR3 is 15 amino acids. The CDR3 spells CASSISGPHYNEQFF. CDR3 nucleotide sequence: TGTGCCAGCAGTATTTCAGGGCCCCACTACAATGAGCAGTTCTTC.

CDR3 DNA: TGTGCCAGCATGTCACTAGGTGGAGAGACCCAGTACTTC. Translating gives CASMSLGGETQYF. The chain recombines TRBV6-5 with TRBJ2-5; D possibly corresponds to TRBD2 (5 bases). The germline V gene has CDR1 MNHEY and CDR2 SVGAGI. Trimming shortened V by 7 bases and J by 4 bases, and 13 bases separated the two germline ends. The CDR3 runs to 13 residues.

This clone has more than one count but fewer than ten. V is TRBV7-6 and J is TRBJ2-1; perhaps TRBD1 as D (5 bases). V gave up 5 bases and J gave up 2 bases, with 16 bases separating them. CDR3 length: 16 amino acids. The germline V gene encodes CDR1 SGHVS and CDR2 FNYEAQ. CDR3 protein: CASSAIQHRTYNEQFF. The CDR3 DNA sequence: TGTGCCAGCAGCGCTATTCAGCACAGGACCTACAATGAGCAGTTCTTC. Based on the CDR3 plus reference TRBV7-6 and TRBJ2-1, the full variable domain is GAGVSQSPRYKVTKRGQDVALRCDPISGHVSLYWYRQALGQGPEFLTYFNYEAQQDKSGLPNDRFSAERPEGSISTLTIQRTEQRDSAMYRCASSAIQHRTYNEQFFGPGTRLTVL.

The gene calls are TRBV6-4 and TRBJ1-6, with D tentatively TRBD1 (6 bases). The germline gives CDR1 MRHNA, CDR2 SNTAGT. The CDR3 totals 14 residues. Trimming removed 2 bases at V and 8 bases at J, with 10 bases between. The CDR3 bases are TGTGCCAGCAGTGACGGAACAGGGTATTCACCCCTCCACTTT. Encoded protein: CASSDGTGYSPLHF.

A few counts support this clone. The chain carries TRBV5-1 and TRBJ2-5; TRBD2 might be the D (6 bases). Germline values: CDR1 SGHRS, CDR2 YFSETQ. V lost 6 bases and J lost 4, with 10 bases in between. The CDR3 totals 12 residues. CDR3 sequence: CASTLGGETQYF. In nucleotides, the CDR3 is TGCGCCAGCACCCTGGGGGGAGAGACCCAGTACTTC.

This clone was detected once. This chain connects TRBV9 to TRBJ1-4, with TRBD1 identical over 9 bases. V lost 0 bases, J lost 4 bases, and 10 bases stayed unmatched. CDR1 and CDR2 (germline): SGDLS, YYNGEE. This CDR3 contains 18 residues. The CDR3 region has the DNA TGTGCCAGCAGCGTAGAGGAGGCTGGGACAGGGAATAATGAAAAACTGTTTTTT. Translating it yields CASSVEEAGTGNNEKLFF.

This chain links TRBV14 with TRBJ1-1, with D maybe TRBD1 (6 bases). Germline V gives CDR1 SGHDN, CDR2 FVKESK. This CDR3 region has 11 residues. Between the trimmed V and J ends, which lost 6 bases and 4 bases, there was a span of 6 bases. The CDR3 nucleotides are TGTGCCAGCAGGGACAGCACTGAAGCTTTCTTT. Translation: CASRDSTEAFF. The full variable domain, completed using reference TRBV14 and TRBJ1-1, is EAGVTQFPSHSVIEKGQTVTLRCDPISGHDNLYWYRRVMGKEIKFLLHFVKESKQDESGMPNNRFLAERTGGTYSTLKVQPAELEDSGVYFCASRDSTEAFFGQGTRLTVV.

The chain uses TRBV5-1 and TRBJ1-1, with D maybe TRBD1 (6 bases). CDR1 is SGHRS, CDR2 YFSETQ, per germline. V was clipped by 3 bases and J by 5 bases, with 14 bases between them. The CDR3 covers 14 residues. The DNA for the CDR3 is TGCGCCAGCAGCTCAACAGGGTTTGGGACTGAAGCTTTCTTT. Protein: CASSSTGFGTEAFF.